The clone carrying this T cell receptor beta chain showed up just once. Its antigen remains unknown. The data were obtained in a study of OX40 agonist ivuxolimab in advanced cancers. At the level of the study: Patients with prior anti-PD-1, anti-PD-L1 or anti-CTLA-4 therapy were eligible; about 41% had some.

General study results and limits: Expanded peripheral T cell antigen specificity was not determined.

Here immunoSEQ multiplex PCR was the method, and the copy in TCRdb shows in-frame clones only, minus some. The table has some 80,000 clones, around 91% seen once. Germline V gene lookup returns CDR1 SGHNT and CDR2 YENEEA. Losses at the gene ends were 5 bases for V and 0 bases for J; bases not matched to a gene: 6. CDR3 length: 15 amino acids. The specimen comprised CD4+ or CD8+ T cells sorted from blood, sampled in a trial of the OX40 agonist ivuxolimab. This TCR came from an adult with an advanced solid tumor such as melanoma, head and neck, liver or kidney cancer. This sequence joins TRBV11-3 and TRBJ2-7; 8 nucleotides match TRBD1. The CDR3 reads CASSQGQASSYEQYF. Written as DNA, the CDR3 is TGTGCCAGCAGCCAGGGACAGGCCTCCTCCTACGAGCAGTACTTC.